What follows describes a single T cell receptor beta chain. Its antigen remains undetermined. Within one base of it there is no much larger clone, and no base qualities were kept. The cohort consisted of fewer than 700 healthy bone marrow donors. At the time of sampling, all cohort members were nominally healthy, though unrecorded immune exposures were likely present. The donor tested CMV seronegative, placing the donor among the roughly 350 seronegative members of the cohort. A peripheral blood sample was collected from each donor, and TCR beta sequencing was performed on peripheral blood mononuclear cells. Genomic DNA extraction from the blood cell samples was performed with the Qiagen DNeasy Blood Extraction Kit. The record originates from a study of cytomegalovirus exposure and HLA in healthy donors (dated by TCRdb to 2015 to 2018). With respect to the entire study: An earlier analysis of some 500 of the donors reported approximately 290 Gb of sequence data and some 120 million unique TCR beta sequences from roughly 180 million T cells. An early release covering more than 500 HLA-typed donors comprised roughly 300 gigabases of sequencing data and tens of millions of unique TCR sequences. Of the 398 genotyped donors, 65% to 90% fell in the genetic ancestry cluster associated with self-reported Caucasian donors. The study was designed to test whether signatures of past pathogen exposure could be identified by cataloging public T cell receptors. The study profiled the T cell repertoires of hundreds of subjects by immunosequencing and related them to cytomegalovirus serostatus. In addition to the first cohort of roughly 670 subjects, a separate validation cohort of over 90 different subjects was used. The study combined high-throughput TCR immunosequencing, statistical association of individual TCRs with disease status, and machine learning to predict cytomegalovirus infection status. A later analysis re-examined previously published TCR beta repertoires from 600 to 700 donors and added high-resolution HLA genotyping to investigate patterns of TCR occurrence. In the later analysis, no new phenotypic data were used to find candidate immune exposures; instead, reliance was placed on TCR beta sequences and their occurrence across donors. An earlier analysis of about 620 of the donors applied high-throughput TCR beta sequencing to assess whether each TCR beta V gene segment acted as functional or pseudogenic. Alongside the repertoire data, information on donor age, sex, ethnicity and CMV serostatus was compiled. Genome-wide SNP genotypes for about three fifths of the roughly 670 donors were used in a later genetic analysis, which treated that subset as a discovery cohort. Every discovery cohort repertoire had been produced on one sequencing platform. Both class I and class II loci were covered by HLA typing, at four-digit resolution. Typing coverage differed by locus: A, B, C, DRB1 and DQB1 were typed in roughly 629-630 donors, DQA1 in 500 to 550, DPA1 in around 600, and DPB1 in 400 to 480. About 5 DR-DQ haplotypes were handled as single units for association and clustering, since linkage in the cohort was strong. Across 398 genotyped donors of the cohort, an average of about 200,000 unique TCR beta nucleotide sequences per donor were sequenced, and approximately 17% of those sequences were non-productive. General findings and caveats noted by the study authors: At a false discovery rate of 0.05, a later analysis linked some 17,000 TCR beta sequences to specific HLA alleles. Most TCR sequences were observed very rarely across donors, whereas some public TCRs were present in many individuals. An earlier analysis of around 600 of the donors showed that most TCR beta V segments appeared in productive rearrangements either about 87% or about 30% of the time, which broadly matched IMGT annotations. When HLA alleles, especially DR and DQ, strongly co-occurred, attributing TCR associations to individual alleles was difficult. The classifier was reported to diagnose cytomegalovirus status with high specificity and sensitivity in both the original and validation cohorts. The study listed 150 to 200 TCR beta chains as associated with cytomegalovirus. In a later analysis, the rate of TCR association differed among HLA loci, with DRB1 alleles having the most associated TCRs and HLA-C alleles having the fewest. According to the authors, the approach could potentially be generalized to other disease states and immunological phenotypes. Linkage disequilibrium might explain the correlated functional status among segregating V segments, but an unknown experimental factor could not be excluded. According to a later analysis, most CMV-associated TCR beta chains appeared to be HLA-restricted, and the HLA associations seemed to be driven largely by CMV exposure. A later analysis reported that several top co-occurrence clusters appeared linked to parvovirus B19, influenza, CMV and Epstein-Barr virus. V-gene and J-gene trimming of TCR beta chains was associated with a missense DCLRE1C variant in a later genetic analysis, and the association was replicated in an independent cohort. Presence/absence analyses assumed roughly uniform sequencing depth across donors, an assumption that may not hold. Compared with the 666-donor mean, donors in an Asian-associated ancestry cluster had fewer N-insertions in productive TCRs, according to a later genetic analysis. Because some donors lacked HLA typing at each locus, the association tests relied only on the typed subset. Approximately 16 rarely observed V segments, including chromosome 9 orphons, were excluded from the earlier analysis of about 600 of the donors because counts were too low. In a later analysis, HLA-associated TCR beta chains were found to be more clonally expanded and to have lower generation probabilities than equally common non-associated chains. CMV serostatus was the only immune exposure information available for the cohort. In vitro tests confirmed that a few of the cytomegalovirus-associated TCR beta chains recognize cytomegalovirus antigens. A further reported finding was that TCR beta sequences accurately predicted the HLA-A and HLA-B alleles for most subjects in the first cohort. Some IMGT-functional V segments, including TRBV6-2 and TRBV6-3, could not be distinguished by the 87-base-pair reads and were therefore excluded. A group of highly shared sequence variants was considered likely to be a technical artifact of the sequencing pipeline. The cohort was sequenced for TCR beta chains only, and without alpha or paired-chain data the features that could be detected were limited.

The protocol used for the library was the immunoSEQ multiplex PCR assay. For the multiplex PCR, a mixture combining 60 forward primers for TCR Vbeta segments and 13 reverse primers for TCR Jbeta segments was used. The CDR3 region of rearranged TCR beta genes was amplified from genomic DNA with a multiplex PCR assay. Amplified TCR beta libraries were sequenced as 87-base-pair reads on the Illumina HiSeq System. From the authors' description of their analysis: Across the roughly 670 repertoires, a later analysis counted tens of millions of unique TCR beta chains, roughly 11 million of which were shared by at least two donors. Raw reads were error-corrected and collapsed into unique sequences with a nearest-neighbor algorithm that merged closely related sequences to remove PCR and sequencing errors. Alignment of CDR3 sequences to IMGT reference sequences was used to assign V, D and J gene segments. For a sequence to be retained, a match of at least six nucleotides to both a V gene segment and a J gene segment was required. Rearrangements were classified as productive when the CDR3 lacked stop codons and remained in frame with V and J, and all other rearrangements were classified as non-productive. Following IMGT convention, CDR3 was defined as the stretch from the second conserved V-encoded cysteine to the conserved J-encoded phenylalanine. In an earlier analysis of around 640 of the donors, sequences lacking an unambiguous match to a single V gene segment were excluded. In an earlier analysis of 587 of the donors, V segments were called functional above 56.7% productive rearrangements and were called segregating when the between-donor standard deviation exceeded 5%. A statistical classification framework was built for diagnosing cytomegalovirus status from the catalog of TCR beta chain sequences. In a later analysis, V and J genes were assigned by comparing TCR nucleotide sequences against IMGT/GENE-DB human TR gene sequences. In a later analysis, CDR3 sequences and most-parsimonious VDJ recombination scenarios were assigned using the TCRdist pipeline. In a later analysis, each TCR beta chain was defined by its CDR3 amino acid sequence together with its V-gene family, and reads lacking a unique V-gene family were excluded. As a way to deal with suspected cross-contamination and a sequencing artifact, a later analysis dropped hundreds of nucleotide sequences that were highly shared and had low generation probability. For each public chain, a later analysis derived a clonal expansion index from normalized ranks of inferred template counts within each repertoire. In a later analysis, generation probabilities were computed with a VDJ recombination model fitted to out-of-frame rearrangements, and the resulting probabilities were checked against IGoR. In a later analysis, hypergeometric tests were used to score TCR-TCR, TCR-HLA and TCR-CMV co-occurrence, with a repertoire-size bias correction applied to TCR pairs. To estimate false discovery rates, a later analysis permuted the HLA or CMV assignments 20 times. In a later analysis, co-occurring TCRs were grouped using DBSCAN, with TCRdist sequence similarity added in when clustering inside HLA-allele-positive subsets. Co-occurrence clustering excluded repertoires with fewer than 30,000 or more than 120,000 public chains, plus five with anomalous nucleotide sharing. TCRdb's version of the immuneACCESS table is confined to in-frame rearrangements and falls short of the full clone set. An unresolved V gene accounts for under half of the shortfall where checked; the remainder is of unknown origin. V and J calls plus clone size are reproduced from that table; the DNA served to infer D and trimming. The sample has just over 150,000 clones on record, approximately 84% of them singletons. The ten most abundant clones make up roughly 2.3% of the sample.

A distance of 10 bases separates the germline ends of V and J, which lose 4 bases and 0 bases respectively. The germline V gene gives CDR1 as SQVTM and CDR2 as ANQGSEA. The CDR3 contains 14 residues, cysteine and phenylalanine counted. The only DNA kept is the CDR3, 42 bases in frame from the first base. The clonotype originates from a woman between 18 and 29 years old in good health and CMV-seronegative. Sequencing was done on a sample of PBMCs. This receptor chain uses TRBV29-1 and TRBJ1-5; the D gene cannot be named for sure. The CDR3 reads CSVVVQSSNQPQHF. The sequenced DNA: TGCAGCGTTGTTGTGCAGTCTAGCAATCAGCCCCAGCATTTT.